These T cell receptor beta chains were read from a single sample in a study of T cell changes during pregnancy in multiple sclerosis. Produced via immunoSEQ multiplex PCR; TCRdb's table is partial and in-frame only. This table has approximately 120,000 clones, 96% appearing once. The sequencing here drew on peripheral blood, taken after pregnancy. The receptors derive from a female donor with multiple sclerosis, enrolled in a pregnancy study. The CDR3 runs from the conserved cysteine through the conserved F or W.

>TRBJ2-5|TRBV4-1
CASSQEEGLAGVWGWETQYF
>TRBJ2-1|TRBV5-4
CASSLGRTRANNEQFF
>TRBJ2-7|TRBV21-1
CASSKVRTYRLEQYF
>TRBJ2-1|TRBV27
CASSPWTSGSGEQFF
>TRBJ2-1|TRBV4-1
CASSQEGQVGHPYNEQFF
>TRBJ1-5|TRBV27
CASSPWTGNQPQHF
>TRBJ1-3|TRBV28
CASSLRGSGNTIYF
>TRBJ2-2|TRBV5-6
CASRFDRLAGELFF
>TRBJ2-7|TRBV18
CASSPRLAGEHRSYEQYF
>TRBJ2-7|TRBV5-5
CASSLSSGQTYEQYF
>TRBJ2-7|TRBV7-9
CASSFDLSSYEQYF
>TRBJ2-1|TRBV4-1
CASSHASDGQTTGDEQFF
>TRBJ2-5|TRBV21-1
CASSKAWDRVSETQYF
>TRBJ1-5|TRBV7-9
CASSLAGGNQPQHF
>TRBJ2-2|TRBV14
CASSQEGTGRTGELFF
>TRBJ2-6|TRBV25-1
CASRASGANVLTF